This paragraph covers one TCR beta chain sequence. The target antigen is unknown. The sample comes from a study of response to subunit inactivated influenza vaccine. Points from the study as a whole: Authors proposed each seasonal influenza vaccination draws in few new T cells.

Each CDR3 protein is one row after TCRdb ran MiXCR on the RT-PCR reads. The sample holds 600,000 to 850,000 distinct CDR3 sequences; around 15% are singletons and the top ten take approximately 7.6%. The material sequenced was PBMCs from blood, taken 14 to 15 days before vaccination. This TCR derives from a man in his fifties or sixties who received an inactivated influenza vaccine.

This CDR3 is CASSATGLGTEAFF. CDR3 sequence (DNA): TGCGCCAGCAGCGCAACAGGGTTGGGCACTGAAGCTTTCTTT. This rearrangement joins TRBV5-1 to TRBJ1-1, with a tentative D call TRBD1 (6 bases). Deletions cut 4 bases from V and 4 bases from J, with 14 bases between. The CDR3 length is 14 residues. CDR1 SGHRS and CDR2 YFSETQ come from the germline V gene.